The next 16 T cell receptor beta chains were all read from a single sample in a study of blood T cell repertoires in COVID-19. Sequencing was performed with immunoSEQ multiplex PCR; in TCRdb, only in-frame clones are kept and a portion is missing. This table holds about 270,000 clones, approximately 91% found once. What was sequenced was peripheral blood. Receptors originate from a man in his forties or fifties with acute or convalescent COVID-19.

This clone was counted between two and nine times. The chain is built from TRBV7-3 and TRBJ2-2, with 8 positions matching TRBD2. V was pared by 5 bases and J by 3 bases, with 5 bases of the junction left unmatched. The CDR3 contains 15 residues. From germline, CDR1 is SGHTA and CDR2 FQGTGA. CDR3 coding DNA: TGTGCCAGCAGCCTGAGCGGGGGAGACACCGGGGAGCTGTTTTTT. Its protein product is CASSLSGGDTGELFF.

This clone was counted only a few times. The chain is built from TRBV6-5 and TRBJ2-1, with a weak D call TRBD2 (6 bases). The germline V gene encodes CDR1 MNHEY and CDR2 SVGAGI. The V gene lost 2 bases and the J gene lost 2 bases, with 10 bases spanning the gap. The CDR3 loop spans 15 amino acids. The DNA of the CDR3 is TGTGCCAGCAGTTACGGGGACTGGACCTACAATGAGCAGTTCTTC. Protein: CASSYGDWTYNEQFF.

The J gene is TRBJ1-2, the V gene TRBV11-2; 10 bases are a match to TRBD1. The CDR3 totals 14 residues. The germline V gene has CDR1 SGHAT and CDR2 FQNNGV. Trimming cost V 5 bases and J 4 bases; bases outside gene matches: 4. The chain's CDR3 is CASSPGQGGYGYTF. Written as DNA, the CDR3 is TGTGCCAGCAGCCCCGGACAGGGGGGCTATGGCTACACCTTC.

The gene calls are TRBV3-1 (or the pseudogene TRBV3-2) and TRBJ2-5, with TRBD1 identical over 9 bases. After removal of 2 bases from V and 4 bases from J, the junction contained 17 bases not matched to a gene. Per the germline V gene, CDR1 is LGHDT and CDR2 is YNNKEL (reference sequence). The CDR3 is 19 amino acids. CDR3 loop: CASSQMDGDRGDRGETQYF. The CDR3 coding sequence is TGTGCCAGCAGCCAAATGGATGGAGACAGGGGGGACAGAGGAGAGACCCAGTACTTC.

The chain couples TRBV5-5 to TRBJ2-1; 9 bases are shared with TRBD1. With V trimmed by 4 bases and J by 11 bases, 7 bases remained unmatched. The CDR3 runs to 13 residues. Germline CDR1 is SGHKS and CDR2 is YYEKEE (reference sequence). CDR3 coding DNA: TGTGCCAGCAGCCTAGGACAGGGGAGCAAGCAGTTCTTC. Its translation is CASSLGQGSKQFF.

V is TRBV19 and J is TRBJ1-5, with TRBD1 identical over 9 bases. J was trimmed by 3 bases and V by 1 base; bases with no gene match: 4. The CDR3 consists of 16 residues. Per the germline V gene, CDR1 is LNHDA and CDR2 is SQIVND (reference sequence). The CDR3: CASSIGDRGNNQPQHF. CDR3 sequence (DNA): TGTGCCAGTAGTATAGGCGACAGGGGGAACAATCAGCCCCAGCATTTT.

The V and J genes are TRBV21-1 and TRBJ2-7; the D call in the table, TRBD1, was not verified against the DNA. TRBV21-1 is annotated as a pseudogene. The CDR3 spans 18 residues. CDR3 amino acids: CASSKGASGTGGWDEQYF. The CDR3, as DNA: TGTGCCAGCAGCAAAGGGGCCTCCGGGACAGGGGGCTGGGACGAGCAGTACTTC.

The CDR3, as DNA: TGTGCCAGCGGCCAGAATCCGAACTATGGCTACACCTTC. It encodes CASGQNPNYGYTF. The rearrangement uses TRBV9 and TRBJ1-2; D is uncertain. The CDR3 sequence is 13 residues long. Germline values: CDR1 SGDLS, CDR2 YYNGEE. V was cut by 7 bases and J by 2 bases, with 12 bases left in between.

This rearrangement joins TRBV7-9 to TRBJ1-1; D unresolved. The germline V and J ends were trimmed by 6 bases and 5 bases, with 13 bases remaining between them. Looked up from germline, CDR1 is SEHNR and CDR2 is FQNEAQ (reference sequence). This CDR3 region has 13 residues. CDR3 coding DNA: TGTGCCAGCAGGAGAGAGGGCGTGACTGAAGCTTTCTTT. Its protein is CASRREGVTEAFF.

The chain carries TRBV7-9 and TRBJ1-2; D gene unclear. The germline CDR1 and CDR2 sequences are SEHNR and FQNEAQ (reference sequence). With 0 bases removed from V and 3 bases from J, the gap between germline ends came to 8 bases. CDR3 length: 14 residues. The CDR3 loop reads CASSLASGHYGYTF. The CDR3 coding sequence is TGTGCCAGCAGCTTAGCGAGTGGGCACTATGGCTACACCTTC. Based on the CDR3 plus reference TRBV7-9 and TRBJ1-2, the full variable domain is DTGVSQNPRHKITKRGQNVTFRCDPISEHNRLYWYRQTLGQGPEFLTYFQNEAQLEKSRLLSDRFSAERPKGSFSTLEIQRTEQGDSAMYLCASSLASGHYGYTFGSGTRLTVV.

This chain links TRBV3-1 (or the pseudogene TRBV3-2) with TRBJ2-7; D is unclear. The CDR3 runs 16 residues. Per germline, CDR1 LGHDT and CDR2 YNNKEL (reference sequence). V lost 2 bases to trimming and J lost 2 bases, with 16 bases between them. CDR3 sequence reads: CASSQTMLGAPYEQYF. DNA for the CDR3: TGTGCCAGCAGCCAAACTATGCTGGGTGCCCCCTACGAGCAGTACTTC.

This rearrangement joins TRBV6-5 to TRBJ1-5; D call uncertain. The V gene lost 10 bases and the J gene lost 0 bases, with 13 bases spanning the gap. The CDR3 is made up of 14 amino acids. Germline CDR1 is MNHEY and CDR2 is SVGAGI. The CDR3 here is CATQREYSNQPQHF. The CDR3 DNA reads TGTGCCACCCAACGGGAATATAGCAATCAGCCCCAGCATTTT.

The chain is built from TRBV29-1 and TRBJ2-1, with TRBD2 identical over 7 bases. This CDR3 spans 15 amino acids. CDR1 is SQVTM and CDR2 is ANQGSEA in the germline V gene. With V trimmed by 1 base and J by 0 bases, 3 bases remained unmatched. Here the CDR3 reads CSVEGGRSSYNEQFF. The CDR3 nucleotides are TGCAGCGTTGAAGGCGGGAGATCCTCCTACAATGAGCAGTTCTTC.

This chain connects TRBV10-3 to TRBJ2-7; possible D gene TRBD2, 5 bases. Trimming shortened V by 0 bases and J by 5 bases, and 17 bases separated the two germline ends. There are 16 residues in the CDR3. CDR1 and CDR2 (germline): ENHRY, SYGVKD. The CDR3 region is CAISESPGGGSDEQYF. The CDR3 DNA reads as TGTGCCATCAGTGAGTCTCCGGGCGGAGGCTCTGACGAGCAGTACTTC.

The chain is built from TRBV5-1 and TRBJ1-1; 7 bases agree with TRBD1. The CDR3 is made up of 15 amino acids. Germline lookup yields CDR1 SGHRS and CDR2 YFSETQ. The V segment lost 4 bases and the J segment 1 base; nucleotides outside the gene matches: 7. CDR3 DNA: TGCGCCAGCAGCCTGCGTGGGACAGCGAACACTGAAGCTTTCTTT. Translating gives CASSLRGTANTEAFF.

The V call is TRBV7-9, the J call TRBJ1-1; possible D gene TRBD1, 6 bases. Germline assignment: CDR1 SEHNR and CDR2 FQNEAQ (reference sequence). The V end lost 3 bases, the J end lost 6 bases, and 11 bases lay between the germline ends. The CDR3 has 13 residues. CDR3 nucleotide sequence: TGTGCCAGCAGCTTTGTCGAGGGGGCTGAAGCTTTCTTT. Amino acids: CASSFVEGAEAFF.